Below, one T cell receptor beta chain is given with its context. Its specificity is not known. Per germline, CDR1 DFQATT and CDR2 SNEGSKA (reference sequence). This CDR3 is 16 amino acids long. V was clipped by 0 bases and J by 6 bases, with 18 bases between them. Time point reported: patch test 1, 2 weeks after DPC sensitization. Treatment of the sample: therapeutic diphenylcyclopropenone sensitization with weekly scalp DPC. The total RNA was obtained from whole blood that was not fractionated. This sample stems from a study of human T cells and chemical hapten exposure. TCRdb reanalysed the RACE reads using MiXCR and keeps one entry per CDR3 protein. The sample consists of tens of thousands of distinct CDR3 sequences, 9.5% to 11% of them appearing once. Study observations and caveats: Expanded TCRs showed more large CDR3 clusters than pre-sensitization or healthy control sets.

The TCR sequence derives from a woman aged 35 to 49 with alopecia areata. Some clones in this sample may be carry-over from other donors' samples. The gene calls are TRBV20-1 and TRBJ1-5, with D perhaps matching TRBD1 (5 bases). The starting material was whole blood, obtained in connection with sensitization to the hapten diphenylcyclopropenone (DPC). This CDR3 is CSARDGGRQATQPQHF. CDR3 DNA: TGCAGTGCTAGAGATGGGGGTCGGCAAGCCACTCAGCCCCAGCATTTT.